The 8 T cell receptor beta chains in this list originate from one sample, sequenced in a study of blood T cell repertoires in COVID-19. The method was immunoSEQ multiplex PCR; TCRdb's version includes in-frame clones alone and lacks a portion of them. Of about 270,000 clones in the sample, about nine tenths were seen once. Sequencing was carried out using PBMCs or T cells enriched from blood (not recorded which). The receptors were gathered from a woman aged 45-60 years who had recovered from COVID-19.

Here the CDR3 DNA reads TGTGCCAGCAGCTCCCGAACAGGGGTTGAAGCTTTCTTT. This sequence encodes CASSSRTGVEAFF. The chain joins TRBV13 to TRBJ1-1; 7 bases fit TRBD1. Per the germline V gene, CDR1 is PRHDT and CDR2 is FYEKMQ (reference sequence). With V trimmed by 4 bases and J by 7 bases, 6 bases remained unmatched. The length of the CDR3 is 13 residues. Full variable domain (outside the CDR3, taken from reference TRBV13 and TRBJ1-1): AAGVIQSPRHLIKEKRETATLKCYPIPRHDTVYWYQQGPGQDPQFLISFYEKMQSDKGSIPDRFSAQQFSDYHSELNMSSLELGDSALYFCASSSRTGVEAFFGQGTRLTVV.

The genes are TRBV11-2 and TRBJ2-1; TRBD1 aligns across 8 bases. V lost 4 bases and J lost 5; bases outside the gene matches: 7. The V gene's germline CDR1 is SGHAT and CDR2 FQNNGV. CDR3 length: 15 amino acids. CDR3 sequence: CASSSTGRGHNEQFF. CDR3 in DNA: TGTGCCAGCAGCTCGACTGGCAGGGGGCACAATGAGCAGTTCTTC. The variable domain in full, completed from reference TRBV11-2 and TRBJ2-1, reads EAGVAQSPRYKIIEKRQSVAFWCNPISGHATLYWYQQILGQGPKLLIQFQNNGVVDDSQLPKDRFSAERLKGVDSTLKIQPAKLEDSAVYLCASSSTGRGHNEQFFGPGTRLTVL.

This chain joins TRBV5-1 and TRBJ2-7, with 7 bases identical to TRBD1. V lost 1 base to trimming and J lost 3 bases; unmatched junction nucleotides: 7. Per the germline V gene, CDR1 is SGHRS and CDR2 is YFSETQ. The length of the CDR3 is 15 residues. CDR3 sequence reads: CASSLWGTENYEQYF. The CDR3 DNA is TGCGCCAGCAGCTTGTGGGGGACAGAGAACTACGAGCAGTACTTC.

This clone was detected once. This chain joins TRBV28 and TRBJ1-6, with unresolved D. Trimming removed 0 bases from V and 7 bases from J, with 4 bases in between. This CDR3 is 13 amino acids long. The germline V gene has CDR1 MDHEN and CDR2 SYDVKM. In DNA form, the CDR3 reads TGTGCCAGCAGTTTATGGACAAATTCACCCCTCCACTTT. It codes for CASSLWTNSPLHF.

CDR3 DNA: TGTGCCAGTAGGACGGGAGAGGTGGGTCAGCCCCAGCATTTT. Its translation: CASRTGEVGQPQHF. The chain couples TRBV6-6 to TRBJ1-5; unclear D gene. This CDR3 comprises 14 residues. Germline V lookup: CDR1 MNHNY, CDR2 SVGAGI (reference sequence). Trimming pared 9 bases from V and 6 bases from J, leaving 18 bases between.

J is TRBJ2-7 and V is TRBV28, with 12 bases lining up with TRBD2. CDR1 and CDR2 (germline): MDHEN, SYDVKM. V trimming: 3 bases; J trimming: 2 bases; junction bases outside the gene matches: 5. There are 16 residues in the CDR3. Here the CDR3 DNA reads TGTGCCAGCAGTTTGACTAGCGGGAGTTTGACCTACGAGCAGTACTTC. This codes for CASSLTSGSLTYEQYF.

The chain is built from TRBV7-8 and TRBJ2-5; 9 bases align to TRBD2. CDR3 size: 15 residues. CDR1 is SGHVS and CDR2 is FQNEAQ in the germline V gene. Trimming cost V 3 bases and J 3 bases; bases outside gene matches: 5. CDR3 sequence reads: CASSFRLAAKETQYF. Here the CDR3 DNA reads TGTGCCAGCAGCTTCCGACTAGCGGCAAAAGAGACCCAGTACTTC.

In this sample, this clone turned up once. The J gene is TRBJ2-7, the V gene TRBV5-1; 14 positions agree with TRBD2. With 4 bases clipped from V and 5 bases from J, the junction kept 5 bases outside the gene matches. Germline CDR1 SGHRS, CDR2 YFSETQ. The CDR3 consists of 15 residues. The CDR3 DNA sequence: TGCGCCAGCAGCATAGCGACTAGCGGGGGGGACGAGCAGTACTTC. It codes for CASSIATSGGDEQYF.